One and the same sample provided the 30 T cell receptor beta chains below, sequenced in a study of blood T cell repertoires in COVID-19. Libraries were prepared by immunoSEQ multiplex PCR; TCRdb keeps only in-frame clonotypes and omits some of them. The table has 300,000 or so clones, around four fifths seen once. Input material: peripheral blood. Source of these receptors: a woman in her forties or fifties with acute or convalescent COVID-19.

A remark on this clone: Other DNA sequences in this specimen translate into the identical CDR3. The chain combines TRBV7-2 with TRBJ1-4; D possibly corresponds to TRBD1 (6 bases). The CDR3 runs to 15 residues. Per germline, CDR1 SGHTA and CDR2 FQGNSA. Trimming removed 6 bases at V and 0 bases at J, with 11 bases between. The CDR3 DNA reads TGTGCCAGCAGACCCACAGGGTCAACTAATGAAAAACTGTTTTTT. Translated: CASRPTGSTNEKLFF.

The gene calls are TRBV2 and TRBJ2-1, with 8 bases matching TRBD2. This CDR3 spans 14 amino acids. Looked up from germline, CDR1 is SNHLY and CDR2 is FYNNEI. The V and J ends lost 8 bases and 7 bases, in that order; junction bases with no gene match: 10. CDR3 nucleotide sequence: TGTGCCAGCGGCCGGGGGGGGCCCCGGAATGAGCAGTTCTTC. Amino acid sequence: CASGRGGPRNEQFF.

CDR3 in DNA: TGTGCCAGCAGTCGAGTGACAGCATTGAACACTGAAGCTTTCTTT. As protein: CASSRVTALNTEAFF. This chain joins TRBV27 and TRBJ1-1, with D perhaps matching TRBD1 (5 bases). The V gene's germline CDR1 is MNHEY and CDR2 SMNVEV (reference sequence). This CDR3 has 15 amino acids. Deletions cut 5 bases from V and 0 bases from J, with 13 bases between.

This clone has a single count. The chain is built from TRBV10-3 and TRBJ2-1; 11 nucleotides align to TRBD1. The CDR3 consists of 15 residues. The trim removed 11 bases at V and 4 bases at J, leaving 10 bases unmatched. Germline CDR1 is ENHRY and CDR2 is SYGVKD. The CDR3 DNA reads as TGTGCCCTTAGCTCAGGGACAGGGGGGTACAATGAGCAGTTCTTC. It specifies CALSSGTGGYNEQFF.

The chain carries TRBV18 and TRBJ2-1, with 15 bases fitting TRBD2. The CDR3 runs to 16 residues. Losses at the gene ends were 3 bases for V and 5 bases for J; bases not matched to a gene: 2. CDR1 and CDR2 from the germline V gene are KGHSH and LQKENI. CDR3 protein: CASSPGTSGRHNEQFF. CDR3 DNA sequence: TGTGCCAGCTCACCTGGGACTAGCGGGAGGCACAATGAGCAGTTCTTC.

The CDR3 loop is CASSLLSSEETQYF. In DNA form, the CDR3 reads TGTGCCAGCAGCCTTCTCTCAAGCGAAGAGACCCAGTACTTC. This chain uses TRBV14 with TRBJ2-5, with D hard to call. V was trimmed by 4 bases and J by 3 bases, leaving 12 bases between them. Germline V gene data show CDR1 as SGHDN and CDR2 as FVKESK. The CDR3 sequence is 14 residues long. Drawing the rest from reference TRBV14 and TRBJ2-5, the complete variable domain is EAGVTQFPSHSVIEKGQTVTLRCDPISGHDNLYWYRRVMGKEIKFLLHFVKESKQDESGMPNNRFLAERTGGTYSTLKVQPAELEDSGVYFCASSLLSSEETQYFGPGTRLLVL.

V and J are TRBV7-8 and TRBJ1-2, with 10 bases that match TRBD1. This CDR3 is 15 amino acids long. J was trimmed by 3 bases and V by 3 bases; bases with no gene match: 4. Germline V gene lookup returns CDR1 SGHVS and CDR2 FQNEAQ. The DNA for the CDR3 is TGTGCCAGCAGCTTGACAGGGGGCTTTGACTATGGCTACACCTTC. This translates into CASSLTGGFDYGYTF.

The rearrangement uses TRBV5-1 and TRBJ2-1; the D gene is possibly TRBD2 (5 bases). V was pared by 3 bases and J by 2 bases, with 12 bases between. Germline CDR1 SGHRS, CDR2 YFSETQ. The CDR3 extends over 15 amino acids. The DNA of the CDR3 is TGCGCCAGCAGCTCAGGACTTTCTCCCTACAATGAGCAGTTCTTC. Translating gives CASSSGLSPYNEQFF.

The chain couples TRBV5-6 to TRBJ1-4, with D perhaps TRBD1 (5 bases). Germline V lookup: CDR1 SGHDT, CDR2 YYEEEE. Between the trimmed V and J ends, which lost 4 bases and 0 bases, there was a span of 13 bases. This CDR3 region has 16 residues. CDR3 residues: CASSLVKGPTNEKLFF. The CDR3 region has the DNA TGTGCCAGCAGCCTCGTTAAGGGGCCAACTAATGAAAAACTGTTTTTT.

The chain joins TRBV6-5 to TRBJ1-1, with TRBD1 matching 7 bases. V trimming: 7 bases; J trimming: 3 bases; junction bases outside the gene matches: 8. This CDR3 is built from 14 residues. The germline V gene has CDR1 MNHEY and CDR2 SVGAGI. Written as DNA, the CDR3 is TGTGCCAGCATCAACGACGACAGGGACACTGAAGCTTTCTTT. It yields the protein CASINDDRDTEAFF.

J is TRBJ2-1 and V is TRBV19; 8 nucleotides agree with TRBD2. After removal of 9 bases from V and 8 bases from J, the junction contained 6 bases not matched to a gene. CDR1 and CDR2 from the germline V gene are LNHDA and SQIVND (reference sequence). The CDR3 runs to 12 residues. Here the CDR3 reads CASGTRFDEQFF. The CDR3 DNA reads TGTGCCAGCGGGACTAGATTTGATGAGCAGTTCTTC.

This chain connects TRBV28 to TRBJ1-2, with D maybe TRBD1 (6 bases). The CDR3 contains 12 residues. Trimming took 11 bases from V and 6 from J, leaving 16 bases between them. CDR1 and CDR2 (germline): MDHEN, SYDVKM. The chain's CDR3 is CAGYRGGDGYTF. The DNA of the CDR3 is TGTGCCGGATATAGAGGGGGAGATGGCTACACCTTC.

J is TRBJ2-5 and V is TRBV5-1; D unresolved. V lost 1 base, J lost 1 base, and 5 bases lay in between. The CDR3 is 13 amino acids. The germline V gene encodes CDR1 SGHRS and CDR2 YFSETQ. CDR3 coding DNA: TGCGCCAGCAGCTTGACAGTCCAAGAGACCCAGTACTTC. This codes for CASSLTVQETQYF.

This clone was seen more than once but under ten times. The chain uses TRBV5-1 and TRBJ2-7; 8 bases are a match to TRBD2. This CDR3 contains 14 residues. Germline-derived CDR1 and CDR2 are SGHRS and YFSETQ. V shed 2 bases, J shed 1 base, and the junction held 2 bases outside the gene matches. The CDR3 sequence: CASSFTSGSYEQYF. Written as DNA, the CDR3 is TGCGCCAGCAGCTTCACTAGCGGATCCTACGAGCAGTACTTC.

The V gene is TRBV12-3 or TRBV12-4, the J gene TRBJ1-2; no reliable D call. There are 11 residues in the CDR3. With 6 bases removed from V and 5 bases from J, the gap between germline ends came to 7 bases. CDR3 residues: CASREEYGYTF. In DNA form, the CDR3 reads TGTGCCAGCAGAGAGGAGTATGGCTACACCTTC.

The V call is TRBV10-3, the J call TRBJ1-2; TRBD1 is a possible D gene (6 bases). Between the trimmed V and J ends, which lost 7 bases and 6 bases, there was a span of 15 bases. Germline values: CDR1 ENHRY, CDR2 SYGVKD. This CDR3 comprises 13 residues. CDR3 in amino acids: CAIKTGQGHGYTF. The CDR3 DNA reads as TGTGCCATCAAAACGGGGCAGGGGCATGGCTACACCTTC.

The V gene is TRBV19, the J gene TRBJ1-4; the D gene is possibly TRBD1 (5 bases). Trimming took off 9 bases at V and 6 bases at J, with 20 bases between the two ends. Germline lookup yields CDR1 LNHDA and CDR2 SQIVND (reference sequence). The CDR3 is made up of 15 amino acids. The CDR3 sequence: CASTSDPGRYEKLFF. Written as DNA, the CDR3 is TGTGCCAGCACTTCCGATCCAGGGCGCTATGAAAAACTGTTTTTT.

This chain uses TRBV3-1 (or the pseudogene TRBV3-2) with TRBJ2-3; 7 bases match TRBD1. V lost 6 bases and J lost 3; bases outside the gene matches: 6. CDR1 is LGHDT and CDR2 is YNNKEL in the germline V gene (reference sequence). The CDR3 sequence is 14 residues long. The CDR3 DNA follows: TGTGCCAGCAGGGGGACAGACCGTACAGATACGCAGTATTTT. This gives the protein CASRGTDRTDTQYF.

The genes are TRBV7-2 and TRBJ2-2; TRBD2 agrees at 7 bases. Germline-derived CDR1 and CDR2 are SGHTA and FQGNSA. J was trimmed by 4 bases and V by 5 bases; bases with no gene match: 7. This CDR3 region has 15 residues. This CDR3 reads CASSPLSGGTGELFF. In nucleotides, the CDR3 is TGTGCCAGCAGCCCGTTGTCGGGGGGCACCGGGGAGCTGTTTTTT.

The V gene is TRBV9, the J gene TRBJ2-7; 9 bases fit TRBD2. Trimming removed 0 bases from V and 5 bases from J; junction bases left unmatched: 6. This CDR3 comprises 15 residues. Germline lookup yields CDR1 SGDLS and CDR2 YYNGEE. The CDR3 sequence is CASSVGGSGGDEQYF. The CDR3 DNA sequence: TGTGCCAGCAGCGTAGGCGGTAGCGGGGGCGACGAGCAGTACTTC. Complete variable domain (other parts from reference TRBV9 and TRBJ2-7): DSGVTQTPKHLITATGQRVTLRCSPRSGDLSVYWYQQSLDQGLQFLIQYYNGEERAKGNILERFSAQQFPDLHSELNLSSLELGDSALYFCASSVGGSGGDEQYFGPGTRLTVT.

J is TRBJ2-2 and V is TRBV9, with 11 bases fitting TRBD2. Per the germline V gene, CDR1 is SGDLS and CDR2 is YYNGEE. The ends lost 4 bases at V and 0 bases at J; junction bases unmatched: 8. The CDR3 runs to 18 residues. The CDR3 DNA sequence: TGTGCCAGCAGCCCGAGAACTAGCGGGAGTACGAACACCGGGGAGCTGTTTTTT. This translates into CASSPRTSGSTNTGELFF.

This clone came up once. The rearrangement links TRBV10-3 to TRBJ2-5; 11 nucleotides match TRBD2. The germline CDR1 and CDR2 sequences are ENHRY and SYGVKD. Germline trimming cut 6 bases from V and 6 bases from J; bases unmatched to any gene: 6. CDR3 length: 14 residues. DNA for the CDR3: TGTGCCATCAGCGGGACTAGCGGTCGTAAGACCCAGTACTTC. This sequence encodes CAISGTSGRKTQYF.

This rearrangement joins TRBV7-2 to TRBJ1-5, with unresolved D. Germline lookup yields CDR1 SGHTA and CDR2 FQGNSA. This CDR3 contains 14 residues. The V end was cut by 5 bases, the J end by 1 base, with 9 bases between. Here the CDR3 DNA reads TGTGCCAGCAGCGAACACCTCAGCAATCAGCCCCAGCATTTT. This codes for CASSEHLSNQPQHF. Filled out from reference TRBV7-2 and TRBJ1-5, the complete variable domain reads GAGVSQSPSNKVTEKGKDVELRCDPISGHTALYWYRQSLGQGLEFLIYFQGNSAPDKSGLPSDRFSAERTGGSVSTLTIQRTQQEDSAVYLCASSEHLSNQPQHFGDGTRLSIL.

The chain is built from TRBV6-5 and TRBJ1-6; no firm D call. The ends were cut back, 5 bases at V and 18 bases at J, with 17 bases in the middle. There are 12 residues in the CDR3. Germline-derived CDR1 and CDR2 are MNHEY and SVGAGI. DNA for the CDR3: TGTGCCAGCAGTCAACAAGGACTTTTTTACCACTTT. Translation gives CASSQQGLFYHF.

V and J are TRBV5-1 and TRBJ2-1, with 7 bases fitting TRBD2. This CDR3 has 14 amino acids. The germline V gene encodes CDR1 SGHRS and CDR2 YFSETQ. Unmatched junction bases numbered 9, after V lost 4 bases and J lost 8 bases. CDR3 residues: CASSAILALDEQFF. The CDR3 DNA follows: TGCGCCAGCAGCGCAATACTAGCGCTGGATGAGCAGTTCTTC.

This clone was observed a few times. At one of its ends the junction is not consistent with the germline gene, which may arise from a read error. This sequence joins TRBV6-1 and TRBJ1-1; a possible D gene is TRBD1 (6 bases). The CDR3 is made up of 11 amino acids. Germline V gene sequence: CDR1 MNHNS, CDR2 SASEGT. In nucleotides, the CDR3 is TGTGCCAGCAGGGAAGGGACAGAAGCTTTCTTT. This sequence encodes CASREGTEAFF.

This clone has just one count. The J gene is TRBJ2-1, the V gene TRBV7-9; TRBD2 aligns across 12 bases. Unmatched junction bases numbered 8, after V lost 2 bases and J lost 9 bases. The CDR3 is made up of 16 amino acids. Germline CDR1 reads SEHNR; CDR2 reads FQNEAQ (reference sequence). CDR3 sequence reads: CASSLSLAGGPGEQFF. CDR3 nucleotides: TGTGCCAGCAGCTTAAGCCTAGCGGGAGGGCCTGGTGAGCAGTTCTTC.

The chain couples TRBV7-9 to TRBJ2-7; D might be TRBD1 (6 bases). The CDR3 covers 14 residues. Trimming took 2 bases from V and 2 from J, leaving 10 bases between them. Germline lookup yields CDR1 SEHNR and CDR2 FQNEAQ (reference sequence). The CDR3 sequence: CASSLPRGTYEQYF. The CDR3 DNA sequence: TGTGCCAGCAGCTTACCAAGGGGGACCTACGAGCAGTACTTC.

Only a few counts were recorded for this clone. This chain links TRBV19 with TRBJ2-1, with 7 bases lining up with TRBD2. This CDR3 is built from 15 residues. In germline, CDR1 is LNHDA, CDR2 SQIVND (reference sequence). With V trimmed by 10 bases and J by 5 bases, 14 bases remained unmatched. The CDR3 sequence is CATGLWAGDNNEQFF. As DNA, the CDR3 is TGTGCCACCGGGCTATGGGCGGGAGACAACAATGAGCAGTTCTTC.

This chain joins TRBV11-2 and TRBJ1-2, with D uncertain. Deletions cut 3 bases from V and 8 bases from J, with 16 bases between. There are 14 residues in the CDR3. The V gene's germline CDR1 is SGHAT and CDR2 FQNNGV. In DNA, the CDR3 is TGTGCCAGCAGCTTGCCTTCCAATACGGGAGGCTACACCTTC. Residues: CASSLPSNTGGYTF. Full variable domain (missing parts from reference TRBV11-2 and TRBJ1-2): EAGVAQSPRYKIIEKRQSVAFWCNPISGHATLYWYQQILGQGPKLLIQFQNNGVVDDSQLPKDRFSAERLKGVDSTLKIQPAKLEDSAVYLCASSLPSNTGGYTFGSGTRLTVV.